The rows below give T cell receptor beta chains drawn from one sample of a study of spatial heterogeneity in lung cancer. TCRdb re-called the 5' RACE reads with MiXCR, one entry per CDR3 protein. Here the sample spans around 11,000 distinct CDR3 sequences, roughly 6% being singletons. The sequencing used normal lung tissue next to the tumor, collected at surgery. The receptors originated from a male donor with early-stage non-small cell lung cancer. Both conserved end residues are part of each CDR3. Fields, in order: clone size, J gene, D gene, V gene, CDR3 protein, CDR3 DNA. A D gene is named only where the DNA matches it firmly. Some rows mark clone size as missing; the rest say once, few, many or name a class of expanded clone.

. TRBJ2-7 TRBD1 TRBV20-1 CSAGQATTIYEQYF TGCAGTGCTGGACAGGCTACAACGATATACGAGCAGTACTTC
many TRBJ1-2 TRBD1 TRBV18 CASSPAGTGRVGTF TGTGCCAGCTCACCCGCCGGGACAGGAAGGGTCGGCACCTTC
medium-sized TRBJ2-1 TRBD2 TRBV27 CASSLTGLAGAYNEQFF TGTGCCAGCAGTTTAACGGGTTTAGCGGGGGCTTACAATGAGCAGTTCTTC
many TRBJ1-2 . TRBV5-1 CATKPQDSNYGYTF TGCGCCACCAAACCACAGGACTCTAACTATGGCTACACCTTC
medium-sized TRBJ1-4 TRBD1 TRBV7-9 CASSPSTGGNEKLFF TGTGCCAGCAGCCCCTCGACAGGGGGTAATGAAAAACTGTTTTTT
many TRBJ2-5 . TRBV6-5 CASSRSGGYQETQYF TGTGCCAGCAGTCGATCAGGGGGGTACCAAGAGACCCAGTACTTC
many TRBJ2-5 . TRBV5-4 CASSLWESETQYF TGTGCCAGCAGCTTGTGGGAATCGGAGACCCAGTACTTC
medium-sized TRBJ1-4 . TRBV29-1 CSVGRDGTNEKLFF TGCAGCGTTGGCAGGGACGGAACTAATGAAAAACTGTTTTTT
few TRBJ1-2 . TRBV6-2/TRBV6-3 CASRPGQSNYGYTF TGTGCCAGCAGACCAGGACAATCTAACTATGGCTACACCTTC
. TRBJ2-2 TRBD2 TRBV12-3/TRBV12-4 CASRRRGSVTGELFF TGTGCCAGCAGGCGGCGGGGGTCGGTCACCGGGGAGCTGTTTTTT
many TRBJ1-1 TRBD1 TRBV27 CASSPIDRGLRAFF TGTGCCAGCAGTCCTATTGACAGGGGCTTGCGAGCTTTCTTT
many TRBJ2-3 . TRBV2 CASSERAGRDDTQYF TGTGCCAGCAGTGAAAGGGCAGGGAGAGATGATACGCAGTATTTT
large TRBJ1-1 . TRBV19 CASRAEGGTEAFF TGTGCCAGTAGAGCCGAGGGCGGCACTGAAGCTTTCTTT
many TRBJ2-2 TRBD1 TRBV20-1 CSAQTGGNTGELFF TGCAGTGCTCAGACAGGGGGGAACACCGGGGAGCTGTTTTTT
medium-sized TRBJ1-1 . TRBV28 CASSSETDMNTEAFF TGTGCCAGCAGTTCCGAAACGGATATGAACACTGAAGCTTTCTTT
many TRBJ2-1 . TRBV6-2/TRBV6-3 CASSYSPEQGVFNEQFF TGTGCCAGCAGTTACTCCCCCGAACAGGGCGTCTTCAATGAGCAGTTCTTC
many TRBJ2-5 . TRBV20-1 CSAKRDPWGETQYF TGCAGTGCTAAACGGGACCCCTGGGGGGAGACCCAGTACTTC
few TRBJ1-1 . TRBV20-1 CSARQSSGAYTEAFF TGCAGTGCTAGGCAATCCAGTGGAGCTTACACTGAAGCTTTCTTT
many TRBJ2-3 . TRBV5-5 CASSLRRGSTDTQYF TGTGCCAGCAGCTTGAGAAGGGGTAGCACAGATACGCAGTATTTT
many TRBJ1-1 TRBD1 TRBV20-1 CSAREDRGRDTEAFF TGCAGTGCTAGGGAAGACAGGGGCCGGGACACTGAAGCTTTCTTT
. TRBJ2-2 TRBD2 TRBV20-1 CSARLAGNTGELFF TGCAGTGCTAGACTAGCGGGAAACACCGGGGAGCTGTTTTTT
many TRBJ2-7 . TRBV7-2 CASSLFRASEGDEQYF TGTGCCAGCAGCTTATTCCGGGCCTCAGAGGGCGACGAGCAGTACTTC
. TRBJ2-1 TRBD1 TRBV6-5 CASSYSIGWDRKNNEQFF TGTGCCAGCAGTTACTCTATCGGTTGGGACAGAAAGAACAATGAGCAGTTCTTC
. TRBJ2-1 . TRBV6-6 CASMGGQGNEQFF TGTGCCAGCATGGGGGGGCAAGGCAATGAGCAGTTCTTC
. TRBJ2-7 . TRBV20-1 CSASREIYEQYF TGCAGTGCTAGTAGGGAGATCTACGAGCAGTACTTC
many TRBJ2-2 TRBD1 TRBV19 CASSPPGTGGTGELFF TGTGCCAGTAGTCCCCCCGGGACAGGGGGCACCGGGGAGCTGTTTTTT
many TRBJ1-2 . TRBV7-6 CASSLREADYGYTF TGTGCCAGCAGCTTACGCGAGGCGGACTATGGCTACACCTTC
many TRBJ1-1 . TRBV5-1 CASWPLGNTEAFF TGCGCCAGCTGGCCCCTGGGAAACACTGAAGCTTTCTTT
many TRBJ2-1 . TRBV5-4 CASSGVGLGNEQFF TGTGCCAGCAGCGGGGTGGGTCTTGGCAATGAGCAGTTCTTC
many TRBJ2-2 . TRBV7-2 CASSLAFGTGELFF TGTGCCAGCAGCTTAGCGTTTGGGACCGGGGAGCTGTTTTTT
few TRBJ2-5 . TRBV6-5 CASNAAKAGGETQYF TGTGCCAGCAACGCGGCTAAGGCCGGCGGGGAGACCCAGTACTTC
many TRBJ2-4 TRBD1 TRBV11-1 CASSSRRDRGPAKNIQYF TGTGCCAGCAGCTCCCGAAGGGACAGGGGGCCCGCCAAAAACATTCAGTACTTC
few TRBJ2-6 TRBD1 TRBV29-1 CSVRDRGQAGANVLTF TGCAGCGTACGAGACAGGGGACAGGCTGGGGCCAACGTCCTGACTTTC
many TRBJ2-2 TRBD2 TRBV19 CASKHGLVDTGELFF TGTGCCAGTAAACACGGACTAGTAGACACCGGGGAGCTGTTTTTT
medium-sized TRBJ1-5 . TRBV7-2 CASSLWRDQPQHF TGTGCCAGCAGCTTATGGAGGGATCAGCCCCAGCATTTT
few TRBJ2-7 TRBD1 TRBV12-3/TRBV12-4 CASSRAPGTANYEQYF TGTGCCAGCAGTCGGGCCCCCGGGACAGCGAACTACGAGCAGTACTTC
many TRBJ1-1 . TRBV18 CASSRAVGINTEAFF TGTGCCAGCTCCCGGGCCGTAGGGATTAACACTGAAGCTTTCTTT
many TRBJ1-5 . TRBV7-6 CASSLRRGNQPQHF TGTGCCAGCAGCCTCCGGAGGGGGAATCAGCCCCAGCATTTT
many TRBJ2-1 . TRBV14 CASSPGTYNEQFF TGTGCCAGCAGCCCCGGGACGTACAATGAGCAGTTCTTC
many TRBJ2-3 . TRBV5-6 CASSLEGPLWDTQYF TGTGCCAGCAGCTTGGAAGGGCCTCTATGGGATACGCAGTATTTT
many TRBJ2-5 TRBD2 TRBV7-2 CASSLPTSGSETQYF TGTGCCAGCAGCTTACCTACTAGCGGGAGTGAGACCCAGTACTTC
many TRBJ2-6 . TRBV14 CASSLRPTGANVLTF TGTGCCAGCAGCCTTCGACCAACTGGGGCCAACGTCCTGACTTTC
many TRBJ2-5 . TRBV21-1 CASSKGGFQETQYF TGTGCCAGCAGCAAAGGGGGTTTCCAAGAGACCCAGTACTTC
many TRBJ2-5 . TRBV5-6 CASSQGFREETQYF TGTGCCAGCAGCCAAGGGTTCAGAGAAGAGACCCAGTACTTC
. TRBJ2-7 TRBD1 TRBV6-5 CASSLYRGSSYEQYF TGTGCCAGCAGCCTTTACAGGGGGAGCTCCTACGAGCAGTACTTC
few TRBJ1-2 TRBD1 TRBV28 CASSLNRGQNGYTF TGTGCCAGCAGTTTAAACAGGGGGCAGAATGGCTACACCTTC
many TRBJ2-6 . TRBV20-1 CSASAGSGANVLTF TGCAGTGCTAGTGCAGGGTCCGGGGCCAACGTCCTGACTTTC
many TRBJ1-2 . TRBV4-3 CASSQGNGPDGYTF TGCGCCAGCAGCCAAGGTAACGGGCCCGATGGCTACACCTTC
many TRBJ2-3 TRBD2 TRBV5-1 CASSPGTSGRSDTQYF TGCGCCAGCAGCCCCGGGACTAGCGGGAGGTCAGATACGCAGTATTTT
. TRBJ2-1 TRBD2 TRBV19 CASSLGLAGANEQFF TGTGCCAGTAGCCTGGGACTAGCGGGGGCCAATGAGCAGTTCTTC
many TRBJ2-7 . TRBV5-1 CASSLGQSYEQYF TGCGCCAGCAGCTTGGGACAGTCCTACGAGCAGTACTTC
. TRBJ1-1 . TRBV7-2 CASSSSLNTEAFF TGTGCCAGCAGCTCCTCACTGAACACTGAAGCTTTCTTT